The source of this TCR beta chain is a study of regulatory T cells in long-lasting Graves disease. The study, taken as a whole, reports: Newly diagnosed Graves' patients exceeded persistent ones in TCR diversity.

As for this clonotype: Its antigen is not known.

The V end was cut by 3 bases, the J end by 3 bases, with 16 bases between. The germline V gene has CDR1 MNHEY and CDR2 SMNVEV (reference sequence). This CDR3 is 16 amino acids long. Building of the TCR beta libraries involved iRepertoire HTBI primers and Arm-PCR of CDR3 regions. From the multiplex PCR reads, TCRdb called clonotypes with MiXCR, one entry per CDR3 protein. The sample contains 200,000 to 250,000 distinct CDR3 sequences, roughly 18% of which appear only once. Time point here: newly diagnosed GD, antithyroid drugs for less than 3 months. Scientists built the TCR library using RNA that was extracted from PBMCs. These data also featured in a second study, about T cells in Graves' hyperthyroidism and ophthalmopathy. That study reports: Orbital computed tomography and thyroid ultrasound, together with serum TRAb and thyroxine and clinical symptoms, were used for diagnoses. The HTBI primer set drove a first-round RT-PCR of the TCR CDR3. Ophthalmopathy was told apart from stable hyperthyroidism by a 13 V-J model.

The chain joins TRBV27 to TRBJ2-3; D tentatively fits TRBD1 or TRBD2 (5 bases each). The starting material was peripheral blood mononuclear cells (PBMCs), obtained at new diagnosis, from a patient treated with antithyroid drugs. The source is a woman aged 25 to 39 with Graves disease. CDR3 region: CASSLFLLGTTDTQYF. CDR3 DNA sequence: TGTGCCAGCAGTTTGTTCCTACTAGGGACGACAGATACGCAGTATTTT.